These 24 T cell receptor beta chains came from one sample sequenced in a study of T-cell reconstitution after alpha-beta-depleted transplantation in children. Preparing the TCRbeta library involved the use of unique molecular identifiers. Via MiXCR, TCRdb re-called the PCR reads, giving one row per CDR3 protein. The sample shows around 600,000 distinct CDR3 sequences, 16% of them seen only once. The sequences come from PBMCs from the stem cell graft donor, collected from the stem cell graft. The origin of the receptors is a human donor who donated a stem cell graft to a child with acute myeloid leukemia.

This clonotype came up many times. The chain has TRBV30 and TRBJ2-7; a weak D match, TRBD1 (6 bases). Germline V gene lookup returns CDR1 GTSNPN and CDR2 SVGIG (reference sequence). The CDR3 consists of 14 residues. Trimming stripped 0 bases from V and 10 bases from J, with 19 bases between. DNA of the CDR3: TGTGCCTGGAGTGTACCAGGGGTTAAGAAGGGACAGTACTTC. As protein: CAWSVPGVKKGQYF. The full variable domain, with the rest looked up from reference TRBV30 and TRBJ2-7, is SQTIHQWPATLVQPVGSPLSLECTVEGTSNPNLYWYRQAAGRGLQLLFYSVGIGQISSEVPQNLSASRPQDRQFILSSKKLLLSDSGFYLCAWSVPGVKKGQYFGPGTRLTVT.

The chain has TRBV7-9 and TRBJ1-1; TRBD1 matches at 11 bases. Looked up from germline, CDR1 is SEHNR and CDR2 is FQNEAQ (reference sequence). The V and J ends lost 5 bases and 7 bases, in that order; junction bases with no gene match: 9. The CDR3 consists of 15 residues. This chain's CDR3 is CASSPSGTGGDEAFF. The DNA for the CDR3 is TGTGCCAGCAGCCCCAGTGGGACAGGGGGTGATGAAGCTTTCTTT. The full variable domain, rest sourced from reference TRBV7-9 and TRBJ1-1, is DTGVSQNPRHKITKRGQNVTFRCDPISEHNRLYWYRQTLGQGPEFLTYFQNEAQLEKSRLLSDRFSAERPKGSFSTLEIQRTEQGDSAMYLCASSPSGTGGDEAFFGQGTRLTVV.

Only a few counts were recorded for this clonotype. This chain uses TRBV7-6 with TRBJ2-5; D is tentatively TRBD1 or TRBD2 (5 bases each). The CDR3 runs to 14 residues. The V end lost 5 bases, the J end lost 5 bases, and 15 bases lay between the germline ends. CDR1 is SGHVS and CDR2 is FNYEAQ in the germline V gene. The CDR3 is CASSHNSGLETQYF. The CDR3 nucleotides read TGTGCCAGCAGCCATAACTCGGGGCTGGAGACCCAGTACTTC. The full variable domain, with the rest looked up from reference TRBV7-6 and TRBJ2-5, is GAGVSQSPRYKVTKRGQDVALRCDPISGHVSLYWYRQALGQGPEFLTYFNYEAQQDKSGLPNDRFSAERPEGSISTLTIQRTEQRDSAMYRCASSHNSGLETQYFGPGTRLLVL.

This clonotype was observed a few times. The chain has TRBV19 and TRBJ2-4; 11 bases agree with TRBD1. The CDR3 is 15 amino acids. V gave up 5 bases and J gave up 5 bases; unmatched junction bases: 5. CDR1 is LNHDA, CDR2 SQIVND, per germline (reference sequence). In DNA form, the CDR3 reads TGTGCCAGTAGTCCGGACAGGGGGCGTGAAAACATTCAGTACTTC. Amino acids: CASSPDRGRENIQYF.

The rearrangement uses TRBV9 and TRBJ1-5, with D hard to call. Germline-derived CDR1 and CDR2 are SGDLS and YYNGEE. The CDR3 runs to 15 residues. Trimming took 4 bases from V and 3 from J, leaving 14 bases between them. Here the CDR3 reads CASSQTSHSNQPQHF. The CDR3 DNA sequence: TGTGCCAGCAGCCAAACTTCGCATTCCAATCAGCCCCAGCATTTT.

The V and J genes are TRBV9 and TRBJ2-3; 8 bases align to TRBD1. V gave up 3 bases and J gave up 2 bases; unmatched junction bases: 11. There are 17 residues in the CDR3. The germline gives CDR1 SGDLS, CDR2 YYNGEE. The CDR3 DNA is TGTGCCAGCAGCGCCTCCGGGACAGGCTATTACACAGATACGCAGTATTTT. This codes for CASSASGTGYYTDTQYF.

This clonotype was found many times. The V gene is TRBV20-1, the J gene TRBJ1-6; D gene unclear. This CDR3 spans 17 amino acids. V lost 5 bases, J lost 8 bases, and 25 bases lay in between. CDR1 is DFQATT and CDR2 is SNEGSKA in the germline V gene (reference sequence). CDR3 in DNA: TGCAGTGCTTTAGATCAGGCCGACAATGGAGGGTATTCACCCCTCCACTTT. It specifies CSALDQADNGGYSPLHF.

This clonotype was detected a few times. This sequence joins TRBV12-3 or TRBV12-4 and TRBJ1-5, with TRBD1 matching 9 bases. With 5 bases clipped from V and 3 bases from J, the junction kept 8 bases outside the gene matches. CDR3 length: 16 amino acids. The CDR3: CASSTGTGKNNQPQHF. The DNA of the CDR3 is TGTGCCAGCAGTACCGGGACAGGGAAAAACAATCAGCCCCAGCATTTT.

This clonotype was observed at least ten times. The chain carries TRBV20-1 and TRBJ2-7, with D tentatively TRBD1 (5 bases). This CDR3 region has 11 residues. Trimming took off 0 bases at V and 8 bases at J, with 8 bases between the two ends. Germline assignment: CDR1 DFQATT and CDR2 SNEGSKA (reference sequence). The CDR3 DNA follows: TGCAGTGCTAGAGATCAGGGCCAGCAGTACTTC. Protein product: CSARDQGQQYF.

By share, this clonotype counts as medium-sized (0.01 to 0.1%). The chain is built from TRBV10-3 and TRBJ1-1; D ambiguous. With 4 bases removed from V and 3 bases from J, the gap between germline ends came to 12 bases. The CDR3 totals 14 residues. Germline loops: CDR1 ENHRY, CDR2 SYGVKD. In DNA form, the CDR3 reads TGTGCCATCAGTGGGGCGGGTTCGGACACTGAAGCTTTCTTT. This encodes CAISGAGSDTEAFF.

V gene TRBV30 combines with J gene TRBJ2-6, with D perhaps TRBD2 (5 bases). The germline V gene has CDR1 GTSNPN and CDR2 SVGIG (reference sequence). V shed 2 bases and J shed 0 bases, with 8 bases lying between them. CDR3 size: 15 residues. This chain's CDR3 is CAWSTGSSGANVLTF. The CDR3 DNA sequence: TGTGCCTGGAGTACTGGGAGCTCTGGGGCCAACGTCCTGACTTTC.

This chain uses TRBV5-6 with TRBJ2-5; 9 bases line up with TRBD2. J was trimmed by 5 bases and V by 0 bases; bases with no gene match: 5. The germline V gene encodes CDR1 SGHDT and CDR2 YYEEEE. The CDR3 consists of 15 residues. The CDR3, as DNA: TGTGCCAGCAGCTTGGTTCTAGCGGGGAGTGAGACCCAGTACTTC. As protein: CASSLVLAGSETQYF.

In its sample, this clonotype was seen a few times. The chain joins TRBV7-8 to TRBJ1-1; tentative D call: TRBD1 (6 bases). The V gene's germline CDR1 is SGHVS and CDR2 FQNEAQ. This CDR3 has 13 amino acids. Trimming stripped 7 bases from V and 1 base from J, with 10 bases between. The DNA for the CDR3 is TGTGCCAGCACCGGGACAAAGAACACTGAAGCTTTCTTT. It codes for CASTGTKNTEAFF.

This chain joins TRBV27 and TRBJ1-1; unclear D gene. The V gene's germline CDR1 is MNHEY and CDR2 SMNVEV (reference sequence). Deletions cut 7 bases from V and 1 base from J, with 16 bases between. The CDR3 has 15 residues. The CDR3: CASIFLGAGNTEAFF. The CDR3, as DNA: TGTGCCAGCATCTTTTTGGGTGCGGGGAACACTGAAGCTTTCTTT.

This clonotype was counted between two and nine times. The V gene is TRBV5-4, the J gene TRBJ1-1; maybe TRBD1 (5 bases). CDR1 and CDR2 (germline): SGHNT, YYREEE (reference sequence). The CDR3 length is 12 residues. The V and J ends lost 3 bases and 6 bases respectively, with 9 bases between them. The CDR3 protein is CASSSDMPEAFF. Written as DNA, the CDR3 is TGTGCCAGCAGCTCGGACATGCCTGAAGCTTTCTTT.

This clonotype was observed at least ten times. The V gene is TRBV12-3 or TRBV12-4, the J gene TRBJ1-2, with 9 bases aligning to TRBD1. The CDR3 consists of 14 residues. V lost 5 bases and J lost 3; bases outside the gene matches: 4. The CDR3 is CASSTGTGHYGYTF. The CDR3 coding sequence is TGTGCCAGCAGTACAGGGACAGGGCACTATGGCTACACCTTC.

The table lists this clonotype with a few counts. The chain is built from TRBV20-1 and TRBJ2-5; no reliable D call. Trimming removed 6 bases at V and 3 bases at J, with 17 bases between. There are 14 residues in the CDR3. Germline V lookup: CDR1 DFQATT, CDR2 SNEGSKA (reference sequence). This CDR3 is CSAQKLQGKETQYF. CDR3 in DNA: TGCAGTGCACAGAAACTACAAGGAAAAGAGACCCAGTACTTC.

The chain couples TRBV20-1 to TRBJ1-1; TRBD1 matches 9 bases. The CDR3 extends over 15 amino acids. Germline CDR1 DFQATT, CDR2 SNEGSKA (reference sequence). With V trimmed by 4 bases and J by 0 bases, 6 bases remained unmatched. Here the CDR3 reads CSATQGARLNTEAFF. The DNA of the CDR3 is TGCAGTGCTACACAGGGGGCGCGTCTGAACACTGAAGCTTTCTTT.

This clonotype was counted many times. The chain is built from TRBV6-2 or TRBV6-3 and TRBJ1-2; D unclear. The V gene lost 2 bases and the J gene lost 8 bases, with 18 bases spanning the gap. Germline-derived CDR1 and CDR2 are MNHEY and SVGEGT. CDR3 size: 15 residues. The CDR3 bases are TGTGCCAGCAGTTACGCAAGATCCATGACGGGAGGCTACACCTTC. Translation gives CASSYARSMTGGYTF.

In this sample, this clonotype turned up a few times. The CDR3 region has the DNA TGTGCCAGCAGCTTCCCGGGGGACCGCTACGAGCAGTACTTC. This codes for CASSFPGDRYEQYF. The V gene is TRBV7-2, the J gene TRBJ2-7; weak D call: TRBD2 (6 bases). Germline-derived CDR1 and CDR2 are SGHTA and FQGNSA. V dropped 3 bases and J dropped 3 bases, with 12 bases sitting between them. This CDR3 contains 14 residues.

This clonotype was seen a handful of times. The V gene is TRBV5-6, the J gene TRBJ2-1; TRBD2 might be the D (6 bases). The CDR3 is 15 residues long. V lost 3 bases to trimming and J lost 3 bases, with 13 bases between them. Germline lookup yields CDR1 SGHDT and CDR2 YYEEEE. The CDR3 region is CASSSPDGGYNEQFF. As DNA, the CDR3 is TGTGCCAGCAGCTCTCCTGACGGGGGCTACAATGAGCAGTTCTTC.

Of note for this clonotype: One junction end disagrees with the germline gene, perhaps due to a read error. The genes are TRBV5-3 and TRBJ1-6; D gene uncertain. TRBV5-3 is an ORF; its function is uncertain. The CDR3 runs 14 residues. DNA for the CDR3: TGTGCCAGGAGCTCCGGTTCCCTCGGTTCACCCCTCCACTTT. Translated, it gives CARSSGSLGSPLHF.

Ten or more counts support this clonotype. V is TRBV4-2 and J is TRBJ1-1; D remains ambiguous. V was pared by 3 bases and J by 1 base, with 3 bases between. Looked up from germline, CDR1 is LGHNA and CDR2 is YNFKEQ. This CDR3 has 12 amino acids. The CDR3 DNA reads as TGTGCCAGCAGCCAGGCGAACACTGAAGCTTTCTTT. It codes for CASSQANTEAFF.

The chain is built from TRBV12-3 or TRBV12-4 and TRBJ2-1; D is undetermined. This CDR3 contains 18 residues. Between the trimmed V and J ends, which lost 5 bases and 0 bases, there was a span of 20 bases. CDR3 loop: CASSPLTGPLSSYNEQFF. In nucleotides, the CDR3 is TGTGCCAGCAGTCCCCTTACCGGCCCCCTAAGCTCCTACAATGAGCAGTTCTTC.